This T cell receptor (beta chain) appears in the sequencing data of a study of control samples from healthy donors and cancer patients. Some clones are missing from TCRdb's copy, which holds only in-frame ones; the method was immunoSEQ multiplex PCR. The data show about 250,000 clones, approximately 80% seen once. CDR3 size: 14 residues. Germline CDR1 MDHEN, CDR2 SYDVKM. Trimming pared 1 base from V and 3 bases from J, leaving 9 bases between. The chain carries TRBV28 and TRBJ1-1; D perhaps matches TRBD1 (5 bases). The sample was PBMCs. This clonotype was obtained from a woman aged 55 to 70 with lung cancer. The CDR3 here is CASSLYGDDTEAFF. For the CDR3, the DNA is TGTGCCAGCAGTTTATACGGGGACGACACTGAAGCTTTCTTT.